This is a list of T cell receptor beta chains from one sample in a study of blood T cell repertoires in COVID-19. Measured with immunoSEQ multiplex PCR; TCRdb has only the in-frame clones, and not every one. This table holds about 180,000 clones, about four fifths found once. The sample consisted of peripheral blood. All receptors derive from a man in his 70s with active or convalescent COVID-19. The CDR3 runs from the conserved cysteine through the conserved F or W.

TRBJ2-2 TRBV19 CASSMTPPGTGELFF
TRBJ1-2 TRBV2 CASGAAVSGYTF
TRBJ1-6 TRBV3-1/TRBV3-2 CASSLGVSYNSPLHF
TRBJ2-7 TRBV7-2 CASSIAGEVSYEQYF
TRBJ1-6 TRBV30 CAWRGPGQNSPLHF
TRBJ2-5 TRBV11-2 CASSLALETQYF
TRBJ1-2 TRBV5-1 CASSLDGDGYTF
TRBJ1-2 TRBV7-8 CASSLDRGRDGYTF
TRBJ1-1 TRBV4-3 CASSQDIRDSNTEAFF
TRBJ2-2 TRBV27 CASRGGVLNTGELFF
TRBJ1-6 TRBV27 CASSLEPHANSPLHF
TRBJ2-5 TRBV6-5 CASRGVHSQETQYF
TRBJ2-6 TRBV2 CASTPEGAGANVLTF
TRBJ1-1 TRBV3-1/TRBV3-2 CASSQGFSGVVAEAFF
TRBJ1-1 TRBV5-1 CASSSQVNTEAFF
TRBJ2-1 TRBV3-1/TRBV3-2 CASSQLFGSYNEQFF
TRBJ1-6 TRBV6-5 CASRVQGVGSPLHF
TRBJ2-7 TRBV28 CASRIRAGGWNYEQYF
TRBJ2-7 TRBV14 CASSQEPIGTSGRNRYSYEQYF
TRBJ2-3 TRBV19 CASSPPGLAGDTQYF
TRBJ2-1 TRBV3-1/TRBV3-2 CASSQDLGVGYNEQFF
TRBJ2-2 TRBV6-2/TRBV6-3 CASSSQLAVGELFF
TRBJ1-2 TRBV25-1 CASSEGGQGVRNYGYTF
TRBJ2-3 TRBV7-8 CASSLVQQSTDTQYF
TRBJ1-4 TRBV5-1 CASSEGGSTNEKLFF
TRBJ1-2 TRBV6-2/TRBV6-3 CASSYPFRTGITYGYTF
TRBJ1-2 TRBV2 CASSESLRDRGAGYTF
TRBJ1-1 TRBV29-1 CSVNPGEGGENTEAFF